This T cell receptor (beta chain) stems from a study of Ad26.COV2.S vaccination and SARS-CoV-2 variants. This clone was seen a few times. Profiled with immunoSEQ multiplex PCR; TCRdb holds only in-frame clones, not every one. The data contain about 98,000 clones, over 60% of them singletons. This CDR3 has 16 amino acids. V dropped 2 bases and J dropped 4 bases, with 17 bases sitting between them. Germline CDR1 is ENHRY and CDR2 is SYGVKD. This TCR derives from a human donor who had recovered from COVID-19. Specimen: peripheral blood, collected after recovery from COVID-19. The V and J genes are TRBV10-3 and TRBJ2-5; D is perhaps TRBD1 (5 bases). The CDR3 nucleotides are TGTGCCATCAGTGAGGGTCAGGGCATAAGGATAGAGACCCAGTACTTC. Amino acid sequence: CAISEGQGIRIETQYF.